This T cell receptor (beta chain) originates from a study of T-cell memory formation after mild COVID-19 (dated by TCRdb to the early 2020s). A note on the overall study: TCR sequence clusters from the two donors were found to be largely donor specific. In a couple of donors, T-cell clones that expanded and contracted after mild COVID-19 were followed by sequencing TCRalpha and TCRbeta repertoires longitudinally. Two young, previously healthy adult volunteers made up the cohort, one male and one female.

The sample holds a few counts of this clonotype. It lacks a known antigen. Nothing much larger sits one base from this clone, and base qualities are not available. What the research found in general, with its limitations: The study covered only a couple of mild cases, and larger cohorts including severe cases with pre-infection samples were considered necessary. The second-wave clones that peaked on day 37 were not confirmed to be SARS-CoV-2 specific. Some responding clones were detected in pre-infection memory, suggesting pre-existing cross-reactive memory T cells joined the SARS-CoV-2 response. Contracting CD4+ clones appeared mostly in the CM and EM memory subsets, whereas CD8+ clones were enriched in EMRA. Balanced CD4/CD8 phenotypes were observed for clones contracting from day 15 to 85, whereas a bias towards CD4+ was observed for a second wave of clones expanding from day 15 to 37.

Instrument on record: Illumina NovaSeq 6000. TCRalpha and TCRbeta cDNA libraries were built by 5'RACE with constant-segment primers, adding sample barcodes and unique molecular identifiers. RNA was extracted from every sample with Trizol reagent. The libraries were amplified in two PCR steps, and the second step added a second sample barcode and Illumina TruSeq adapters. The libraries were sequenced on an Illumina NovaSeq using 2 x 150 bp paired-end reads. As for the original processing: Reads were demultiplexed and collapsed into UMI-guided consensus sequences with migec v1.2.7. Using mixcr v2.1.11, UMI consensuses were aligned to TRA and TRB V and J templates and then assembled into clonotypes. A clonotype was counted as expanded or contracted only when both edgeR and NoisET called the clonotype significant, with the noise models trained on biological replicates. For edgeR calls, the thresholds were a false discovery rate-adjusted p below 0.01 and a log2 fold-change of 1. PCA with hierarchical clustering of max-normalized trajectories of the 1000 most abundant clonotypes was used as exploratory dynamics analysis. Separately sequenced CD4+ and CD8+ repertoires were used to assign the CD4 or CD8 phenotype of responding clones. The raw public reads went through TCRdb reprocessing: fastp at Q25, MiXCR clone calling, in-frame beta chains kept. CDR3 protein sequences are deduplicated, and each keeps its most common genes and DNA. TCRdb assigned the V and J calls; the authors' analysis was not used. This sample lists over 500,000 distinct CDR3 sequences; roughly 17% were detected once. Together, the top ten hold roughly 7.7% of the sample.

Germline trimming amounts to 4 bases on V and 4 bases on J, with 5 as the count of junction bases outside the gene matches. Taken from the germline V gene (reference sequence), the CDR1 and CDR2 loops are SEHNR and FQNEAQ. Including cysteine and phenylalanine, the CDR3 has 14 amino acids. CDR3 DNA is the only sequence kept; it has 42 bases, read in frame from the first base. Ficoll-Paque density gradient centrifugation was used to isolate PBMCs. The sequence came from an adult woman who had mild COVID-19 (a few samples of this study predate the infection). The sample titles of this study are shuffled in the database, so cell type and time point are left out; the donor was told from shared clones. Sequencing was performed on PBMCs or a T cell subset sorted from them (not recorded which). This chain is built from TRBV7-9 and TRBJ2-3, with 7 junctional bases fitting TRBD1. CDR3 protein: CASSSGQVADTQYF. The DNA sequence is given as TGTGCCAGCAGCTCCGGACAGGTGGCAGATACGCAGTATTTT.